The source of this TCR beta chain is a study of radiotherapy plus CTLA-4 blockade in lung cancer. Study overall: The study recorded objective responses in roughly 20% of patients and disease control in approximately 29%.

Details on this clone: What it binds is not known.

Notes on the study in general: After treatment with radiotherapy plus ipilimumab, TCR clones that came from the tumor expanded in blood. Reportedly, early blood T cell clone dynamics best predicted response, with interferon-beta.

The study treated chemo-refractory metastatic non-small-cell lung cancer patients with focal radiation plus ipilimumab CTLA-4 blockade. The CDR3 consists of 14 residues. Trimming left V 1 base short and J 0 bases short, with 4 bases between. Germline loops: CDR1 LGHNA, CDR2 YSLEER. Produced via immunoSEQ multiplex PCR; TCRdb's table is partial and in-frame only. In the table there are about 46,000 clones, 77% of which are singletons. The sequences come from peripheral blood, collected from a patient treated with radiotherapy plus ipilimumab. The chain couples TRBV4-3 to TRBJ1-3; D is undetermined. The receptor was isolated from a human donor with non-small cell lung cancer whose response to radiotherapy plus ipilimumab could not be evaluated. Here the CDR3 reads CASSQANSGNTIYF. CDR3 bases: TGCGCCAGCAGCCAAGCTAACTCTGGAAACACCATATATTTT.